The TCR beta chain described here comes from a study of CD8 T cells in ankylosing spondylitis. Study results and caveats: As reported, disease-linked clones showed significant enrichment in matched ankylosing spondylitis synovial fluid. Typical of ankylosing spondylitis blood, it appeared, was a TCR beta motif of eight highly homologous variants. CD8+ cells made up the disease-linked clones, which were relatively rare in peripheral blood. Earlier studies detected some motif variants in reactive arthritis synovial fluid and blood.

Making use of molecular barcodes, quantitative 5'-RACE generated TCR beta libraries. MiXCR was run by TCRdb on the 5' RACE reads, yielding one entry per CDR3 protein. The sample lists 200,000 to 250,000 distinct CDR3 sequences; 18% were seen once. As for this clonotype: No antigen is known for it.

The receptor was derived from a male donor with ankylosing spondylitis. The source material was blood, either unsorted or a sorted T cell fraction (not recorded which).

CDR3 sequence reads: CASGRGRNRVDQPQHF. The CDR3 DNA is TGTGCCAGCGGAAGAGGGAGAAACAGGGTAGATCAGCCCCAGCATTTT. V usage is TRBV7-8 and J usage is TRBJ1-5; D may be TRBD1 (6 bases). The CDR3 spans 16 residues. Trimming left V 8 bases short and J 5 bases short, with 22 bases between. Germline CDR1 and CDR2: SGHVS and FQNEAQ.